Following are 7 T cell receptor beta chains from one sample sequenced in a study of cytomegalovirus exposure and HLA in healthy donors. Use of 60 Vbeta and 13 Jbeta primers characterized the PCR. Here immunoSEQ multiplex PCR was the method, and the copy in TCRdb shows in-frame clones only, minus some. Among 90,000 or so clones, roughly 80% were seen once, and the ten largest hold 3.4%. Specimen: PBMCs. Every receptor here comes from a man between 25 and 39 years old in good health and CMV-seropositive.

The V and J genes are TRBV6-5 and TRBJ2-2; possible D gene TRBD2, 5 bases. V was pared by 5 bases and J by 6 bases, with 13 bases between. CDR3 length: 14 amino acids. Germline loops: CDR1 MNHEY, CDR2 SVGAGI. The CDR3 DNA reads as TGTGCCAGCAGTCAGGCGATCGGGGCCGGGGAGCTGTTTTTT. Protein product: CASSQAIGAGELFF.

This chain links TRBV27 with TRBJ1-1; 10 nucleotides line up with TRBD1. After removal of 5 bases from V and 3 bases from J, the junction contained 9 bases not matched to a gene. CDR3 length: 16 amino acids. From germline, CDR1 is MNHEY and CDR2 SMNVEV (reference sequence). Here the CDR3 reads CASSTSRTGGYTEAFF. The CDR3 DNA sequence: TGTGCCAGCAGTACCTCCCGGACAGGGGGTTACACTGAAGCTTTCTTT.

The chain recombines TRBV19 with TRBJ1-5; D perhaps matches TRBD1 (5 bases). V was trimmed by 3 bases and J by 7 bases, leaving 13 bases between them. The CDR3 spans 14 residues. Looked up from germline, CDR1 is LNHDA and CDR2 is SQIVND (reference sequence). The CDR3 sequence is CASSILGAGQPQHF. DNA for the CDR3: TGTGCCAGTAGTATTCTAGGGGCTGGACAGCCCCAGCATTTT. The entire variable domain, with the rest obtained from reference TRBV19 and TRBJ1-5, is as follows: DGGITQSPKYLFRKEGQNVTLSCEQNLNHDAMYWYRQDPGQGLRLIYYSQIVNDFQKGDIAEGYSVSREKKESFPLTVTSAQKNPTAFYLCASSILGAGQPQHFGDGTRLSIL.

This chain joins TRBV2 and TRBJ2-3; 13 positions match TRBD2. Germline assignment: CDR1 SNHLY and CDR2 FYNNEI. The V gene end was trimmed by 7 bases and the J gene end by 5 bases; junction bases not matched to a gene: 6. This CDR3 comprises 15 residues. The CDR3 bases are TGTGCCAGCACCAGACTAGCGGGAGGTGGAGATACGCAGTATTTT. Translation: CASTRLAGGGDTQYF.

This chain connects TRBV10-1 to TRBJ2-3, with 15 positions matching TRBD2. Germline V gene data show CDR1 as WNHNN and CDR2 as SYGVQD (reference sequence). J gave up 3 bases and V 7 bases, and 5 bases lay outside the gene matches. The CDR3 contains 16 residues. CDR3 DNA: TGCGCCAGCAACCCCGGGACTAGCGGGAGGACAGATACGCAGTATTTT. Its protein product is CASNPGTSGRTDTQYF.

The V call is TRBV6-1, the J call TRBJ1-5, with a weak D call TRBD1 (5 bases). CDR1 and CDR2 from the germline V gene are MNHNS and SASEGT. Trimming left V 6 bases short and J 0 bases short, with 9 bases between. The CDR3 spans 14 residues. The CDR3 region is CASSPTDSNQPQHF. DNA of the CDR3: TGTGCCAGCAGCCCGACAGATAGCAATCAGCCCCAGCATTTT.

This sequence joins TRBV2 and TRBJ2-4; no clear D. The CDR3 has 16 amino acids. CDR1 and CDR2 (germline): SNHLY, FYNNEI. V was clipped by 7 bases and J by 3 bases, with 19 bases between them. The CDR3, as DNA: TGTGCCAGCACCGAGGATCATGGAGTTTACAAAAACATTCAGTACTTC. It specifies CASTEDHGVYKNIQYF.